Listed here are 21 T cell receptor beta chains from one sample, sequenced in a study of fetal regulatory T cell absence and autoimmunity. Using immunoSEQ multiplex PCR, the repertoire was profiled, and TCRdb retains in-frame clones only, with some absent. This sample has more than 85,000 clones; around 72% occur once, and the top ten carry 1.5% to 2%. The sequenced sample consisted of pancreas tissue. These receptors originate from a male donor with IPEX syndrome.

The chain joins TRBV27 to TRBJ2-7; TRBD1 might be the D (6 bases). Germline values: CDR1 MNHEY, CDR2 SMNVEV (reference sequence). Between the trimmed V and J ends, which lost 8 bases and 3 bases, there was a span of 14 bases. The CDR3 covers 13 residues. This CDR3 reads CASLQGQDYEQYF. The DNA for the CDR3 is TGTGCCAGCCTTCAGGGACAAGACTACGAGCAGTACTTC.

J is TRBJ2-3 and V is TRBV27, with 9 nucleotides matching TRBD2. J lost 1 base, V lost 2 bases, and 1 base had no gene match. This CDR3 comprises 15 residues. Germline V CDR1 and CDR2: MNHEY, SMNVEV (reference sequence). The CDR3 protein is CASSLKRGGTDTQYF. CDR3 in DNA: TGTGCCAGCAGTTTAAAGCGGGGGGGCACAGATACGCAGTATTTT.

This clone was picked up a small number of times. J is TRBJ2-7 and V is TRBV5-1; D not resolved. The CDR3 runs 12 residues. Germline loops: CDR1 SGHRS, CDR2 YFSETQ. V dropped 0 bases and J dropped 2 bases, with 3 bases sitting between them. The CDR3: CASSLDTYEQYF. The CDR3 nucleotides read TGCGCCAGCAGCTTGGACACCTACGAGCAGTACTTC.

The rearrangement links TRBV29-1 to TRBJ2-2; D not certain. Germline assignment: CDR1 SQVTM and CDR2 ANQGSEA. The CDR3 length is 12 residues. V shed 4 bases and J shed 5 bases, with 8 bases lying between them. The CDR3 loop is CSVVERTGELFF. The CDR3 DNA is TGCAGCGTTGTCGAAAGGACCGGGGAGCTGTTTTTT.

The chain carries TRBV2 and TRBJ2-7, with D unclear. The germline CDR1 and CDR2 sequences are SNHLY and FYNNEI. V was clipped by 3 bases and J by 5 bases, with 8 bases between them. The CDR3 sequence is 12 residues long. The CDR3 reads CASSEAPNEQYF. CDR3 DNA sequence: TGTGCCAGCAGTGAGGCACCCAACGAGCAGTACTTC.

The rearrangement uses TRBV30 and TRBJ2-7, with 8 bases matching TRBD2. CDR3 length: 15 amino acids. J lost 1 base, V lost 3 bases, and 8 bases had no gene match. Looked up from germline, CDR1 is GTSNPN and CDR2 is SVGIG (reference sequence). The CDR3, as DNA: TGTGCCTGGAGGGCCAAACTAGCGGTTTCCTACGAGCAGTACTTC. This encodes CAWRAKLAVSYEQYF.

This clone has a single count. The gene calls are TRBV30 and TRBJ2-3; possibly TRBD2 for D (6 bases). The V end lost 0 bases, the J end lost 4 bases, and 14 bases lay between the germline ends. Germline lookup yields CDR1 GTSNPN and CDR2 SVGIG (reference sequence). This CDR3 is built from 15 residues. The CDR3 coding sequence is TGTGCCTGGAGTGTCCGAATAGCGGCTCCAGATACGCAGTATTTT. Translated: CAWSVRIAAPDTQYF.

The CDR3 DNA reads TGCACCAGCAGCCCAAAAGGGACACACGGCTACACCTTC. This gives the protein CTSSPKGTHGYTF. The chain uses TRBV1 and TRBJ1-2; the DNA was not compared with TRBD1, the D call given in the table. TRBV1 is labeled a pseudogene. The CDR3 totals 13 residues.

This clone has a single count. The CDR3, as DNA: TGTGCCAGCAGTTTATCGTCTGTCGGGAAAGAGACCCAGTACTTC. It translates to CASSLSSVGKETQYF. The rearrangement uses TRBV27 and TRBJ2-5; TRBD2 might be the D (5 bases). The CDR3 runs 15 residues. CDR1 MNHEY and CDR2 SMNVEV come from the germline V gene (reference sequence). The V end was cut by 0 bases, the J end by 3 bases, with 11 bases between.

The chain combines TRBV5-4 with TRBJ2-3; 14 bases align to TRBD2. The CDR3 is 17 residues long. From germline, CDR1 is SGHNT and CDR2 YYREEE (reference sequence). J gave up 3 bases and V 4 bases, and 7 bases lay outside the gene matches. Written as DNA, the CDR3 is TGTGCCAGCAGCCGGCGACTAGCGGGAGGGCCGACAGATACGCAGTATTTT. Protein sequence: CASSRRLAGGPTDTQYF.

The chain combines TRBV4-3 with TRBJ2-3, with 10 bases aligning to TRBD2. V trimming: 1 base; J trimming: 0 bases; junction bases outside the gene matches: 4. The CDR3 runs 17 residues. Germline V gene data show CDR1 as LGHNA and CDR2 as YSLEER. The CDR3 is CASSQVLAGASTDTQYF. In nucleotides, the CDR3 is TGCGCCAGCAGCCAAGTTCTAGCGGGGGCCAGCACAGATACGCAGTATTTT.

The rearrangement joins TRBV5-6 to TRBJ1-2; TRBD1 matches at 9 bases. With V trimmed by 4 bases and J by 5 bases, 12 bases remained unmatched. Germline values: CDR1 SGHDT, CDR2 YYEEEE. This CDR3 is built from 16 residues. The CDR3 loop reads CASSDRGTCPEYGYTF. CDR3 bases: TGTGCCAGCAGCGACAGGGGGACTTGCCCAGAATATGGCTACACCTTC.

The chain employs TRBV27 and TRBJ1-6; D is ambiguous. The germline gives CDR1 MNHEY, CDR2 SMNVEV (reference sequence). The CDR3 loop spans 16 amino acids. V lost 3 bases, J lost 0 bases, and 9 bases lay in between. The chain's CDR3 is CASSFGWSSYNSPLHF. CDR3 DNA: TGTGCCAGCAGTTTCGGGTGGAGCTCCTATAATTCACCCCTCCACTTT.

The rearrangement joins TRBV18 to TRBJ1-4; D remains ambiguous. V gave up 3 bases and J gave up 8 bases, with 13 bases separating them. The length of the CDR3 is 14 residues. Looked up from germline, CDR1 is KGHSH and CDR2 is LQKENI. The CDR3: CASSPLRGVEKLFF. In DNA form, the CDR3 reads TGTGCCAGCTCACCGCTCCGGGGAGTGGAAAAACTGTTTTTT.

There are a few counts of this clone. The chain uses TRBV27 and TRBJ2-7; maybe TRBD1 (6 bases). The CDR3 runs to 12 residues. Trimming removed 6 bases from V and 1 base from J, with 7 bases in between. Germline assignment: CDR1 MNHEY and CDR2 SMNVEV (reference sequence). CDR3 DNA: TGTGCCAGCAGCGGACAGTCCTACGAGCAGTACTTC. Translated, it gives CASSGQSYEQYF.

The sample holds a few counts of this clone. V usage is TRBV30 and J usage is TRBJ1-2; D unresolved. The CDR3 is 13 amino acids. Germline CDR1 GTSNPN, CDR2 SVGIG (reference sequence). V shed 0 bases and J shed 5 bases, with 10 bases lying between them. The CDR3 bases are TGTGCCTGGAGTGTAGCGGGTGATTATGGCTACACCTTC. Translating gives CAWSVAGDYGYTF.

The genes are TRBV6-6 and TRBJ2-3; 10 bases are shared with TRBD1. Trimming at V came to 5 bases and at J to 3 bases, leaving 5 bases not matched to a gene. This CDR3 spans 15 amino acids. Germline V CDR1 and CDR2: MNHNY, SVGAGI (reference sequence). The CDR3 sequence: CASSTTGGWTDTQYF. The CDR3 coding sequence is TGTGCCAGCAGTACGACAGGGGGCTGGACAGATACGCAGTATTTT.

CDR3 nucleotide sequence: TGTGCCAGCAGATTAAGCGGGGGGGCCTACGAGCAGTACTTC. As protein: CASRLSGGAYEQYF. The chain recombines TRBV7-2 with TRBJ2-7, with 10 bases identical to TRBD2. The germline CDR1 and CDR2 sequences are SGHTA and FQGNSA. This CDR3 comprises 14 residues. The trim removed 6 bases at V and 2 bases at J, leaving 4 bases unmatched.

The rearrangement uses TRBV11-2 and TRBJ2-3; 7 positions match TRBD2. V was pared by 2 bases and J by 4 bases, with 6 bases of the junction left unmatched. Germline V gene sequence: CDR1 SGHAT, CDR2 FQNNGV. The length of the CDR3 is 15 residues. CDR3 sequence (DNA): TGTGCCAGCAGCTTACAGACTAGCCGGGCAGATACGCAGTATTTT. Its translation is CASSLQTSRADTQYF.

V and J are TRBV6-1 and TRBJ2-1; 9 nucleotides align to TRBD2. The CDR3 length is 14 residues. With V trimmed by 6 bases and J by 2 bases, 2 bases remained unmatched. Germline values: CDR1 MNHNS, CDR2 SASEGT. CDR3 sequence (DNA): TGTGCCAGCAGAGGGACTAGCCCCTACAATGAGCAGTTCTTC. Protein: CASRGTSPYNEQFF.

DNA for the CDR3: TGTGCCAGTAGTAGTGGACAATATAATTCACCCCTCCACTTT. Its translation is CASSSGQYNSPLHF. The genes are TRBV19 and TRBJ1-6; maybe TRBD1 (5 bases). Trimming took 4 bases from V and 4 from J, leaving 8 bases between them. The germline V gene has CDR1 LNHDA and CDR2 SQIVND (reference sequence). CDR3 size: 14 residues.